The clone carrying this T cell receptor beta chain was observed at least ten times. Its antigen remains unidentified. An oligonucleotide containing a UMI was ligated to the 3' end of TCR cDNA. Input was 1 to 1000 ng of DNase-treated total RNA without cell sorting. The SP2 primer and nested alpha and beta constant region primers amplified ligated cDNA in four rounds. Reverse transcription of blood and skin TCR RNA was primed at alpha and beta constant regions. TCRdb recomputed calls from the UMI-ligation and nested PCR reads with MiXCR, one row per CDR3 protein. The table records about 25,000 distinct CDR3 sequences, about 5.2% of them present only once. This specimen comes from a study of naive and memory T cell subsets. The study, taken as a whole, reports: TCR transcript changes with activation or differentiation may affect this RNA method.

V was trimmed by 8 bases and J by 7 bases, leaving 15 bases between them. This CDR3 is built from 12 residues. The chain uses TRBV12-3 or TRBV12-4 and TRBJ2-7; D may be TRBD2 (6 bases). Sequenced material: blood. This clonotype originated in an adult in good health. The CDR3 is CASLGDSSEQYF. The CDR3 DNA follows: TGTGCCAGCCTAGGGGACTCCTCGGAGCAGTACTTC.